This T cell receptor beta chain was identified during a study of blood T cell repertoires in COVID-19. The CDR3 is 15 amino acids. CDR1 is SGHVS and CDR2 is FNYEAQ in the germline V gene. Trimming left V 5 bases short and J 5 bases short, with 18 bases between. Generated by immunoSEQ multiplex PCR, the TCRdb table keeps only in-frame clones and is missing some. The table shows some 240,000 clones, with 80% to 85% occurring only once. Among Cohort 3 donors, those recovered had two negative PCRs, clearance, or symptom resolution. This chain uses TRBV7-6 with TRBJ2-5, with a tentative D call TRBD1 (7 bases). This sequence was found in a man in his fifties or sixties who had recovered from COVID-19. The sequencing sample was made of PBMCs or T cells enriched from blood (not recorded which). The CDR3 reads CASSPPLPGGETQYF. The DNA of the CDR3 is TGTGCCAGCAGCCCCCCACTCCCAGGGGGGGAGACCCAGTACTTC.